The 18 T cell receptor beta chains given below trace back to one sample, sequenced in a study of identical twins. In TCRdb, the 5' RACE reads were re-called with MiXCR into one record per CDR3 protein. Among about 250,000 distinct CDR3 sequences listed, about 8% were seen once. This sample was also put to use in a study of yellow fever vaccine responses in identical twins.

Specimen: CD8+ T cells sorted from blood. These receptors originate from a woman aged 18-29 years in good health.

This clonotype was detected a few times. This sequence joins TRBV20-1 and TRBJ2-3; TRBD2 matches at 8 bases. After removal of 3 bases from V and 2 bases from J, the junction contained 4 bases not matched to a gene. The CDR3 has 14 amino acids. In germline, CDR1 is DFQATT, CDR2 SNEGSKA (reference sequence). CDR3 sequence: CSASGGGLTDTQYF. DNA of the CDR3: TGCAGTGCTAGCGGGGGGGGGCTCACAGATACGCAGTATTTT.

The table lists this clonotype with many counts. CDR3 protein: CASSLGGRLADNEQFF. Here the CDR3 DNA reads TGTGCCAGCAGCTTAGGAGGAAGGCTAGCGGACAATGAGCAGTTCTTC. The rearrangement links TRBV13 to TRBJ2-1, with 7 bases matching TRBD2. The length of the CDR3 is 16 residues. CDR1 and CDR2 (germline): PRHDT, FYEKMQ (reference sequence). With 0 bases clipped from V and 5 bases from J, the junction kept 7 bases outside the gene matches.

This clonotype occurred many times. V usage is TRBV7-9 and J usage is TRBJ2-1, with 8 positions matching TRBD1. Germline V gene data show CDR1 as SEHNR and CDR2 as FQNEAQ (reference sequence). The CDR3 contains 11 residues. Trimming took 1 base from V and 16 from J; bases not matched to a gene: 3. This CDR3 is CASSLGDRLFF. The CDR3 DNA reads TGTGCCAGCAGCTTAGGGGACAGGTTATTCTTC.

The CDR3 bases are TGCGCCAGCAGCTTGGCACAGGACCTCTACGAGCAGTACTTC. It codes for CASSLAQDLYEQYF. This chain uses TRBV5-1 with TRBJ2-7, with a tentative D call TRBD1 (5 bases). CDR1 is SGHRS and CDR2 is YFSETQ in the germline V gene. The CDR3 loop spans 14 amino acids. V gave up 0 bases and J gave up 3 bases, with 10 bases separating them.

The chain is built from TRBV29-1 and TRBJ2-3; 11 nucleotides agree with TRBD2. The CDR3 is 17 residues long. V gave up 3 bases and J gave up 4 bases; unmatched junction bases: 12. CDR1 and CDR2 (germline): SQVTM, ANQGSEA. The CDR3, as DNA: TGCAGCGTTGACGGGTTTAGCGGGAGGGCCCTCGCAGATACGCAGTATTTT. Protein: CSVDGFSGRALADTQYF.

By share of the sample, this clonotype is medium-sized. The V call is TRBV3-2, the J call TRBJ2-1; the DNA was not compared with TRBD2, the D call given in the table. TRBV3-2 corresponds to a pseudogene. The CDR3 contains 16 residues. CDR3 protein: CASSPRGLSSYNEQFF. The DNA for the CDR3 is TGTGCCAGCAGCCCTAGGGGACTGAGCTCCTACAATGAGCAGTTCTTC.

This clonotype was recorded many times. The chain is built from TRBV15 and TRBJ2-5; 12 bases map to TRBD2. This CDR3 spans 16 amino acids. V shed 3 bases, J shed 3 bases, and the junction held 5 bases outside the gene matches. CDR1 is LNHNV and CDR2 is YYDKDF in the germline V gene (reference sequence). CDR3 sequence reads: CATSSVRTSGEETQYF. CDR3 sequence (DNA): TGTGCCACCAGCAGCGTTAGGACTAGCGGGGAAGAGACCCAGTACTTC.

This clonotype was observed a few times. The CDR3 region is CASSSLTGGTDTQYF. The CDR3 nucleotides read TGTGCCAGCAGCTCCCTGACAGGGGGCACAGATACGCAGTATTTT. The V gene is TRBV7-8, the J gene TRBJ2-3; 8 bases agree with TRBD1. V shed 4 bases and J 1 base; nucleotides not matched to a gene: 4. CDR1 and CDR2 from the germline V gene are SGHVS and FQNEAQ. CDR3 length: 15 amino acids.

The rearrangement joins TRBV6-1 to TRBJ2-1; 11 bases line up with TRBD2. This CDR3 has 15 amino acids. Trimming removed 1 base from V and 8 bases from J; junction bases left unmatched: 4. The germline V gene has CDR1 MNHNS and CDR2 SASEGT. This CDR3 reads CASSEDLAGGHEQFF. The CDR3 DNA reads TGTGCCAGCAGTGAAGACCTAGCGGGAGGTCATGAGCAGTTCTTC.

This clonotype has only a few counts. V usage is TRBV27 and J usage is TRBJ2-7; 7 bases match TRBD2. Germline CDR1 and CDR2: MNHEY and SMNVEV (reference sequence). This CDR3 contains 16 residues. J was trimmed by 3 bases and V by 6 bases; bases with no gene match: 14. The CDR3 DNA reads as TGTGCCAGCAGCAATATGGGGGGGAGGGATAGCTACGAGCAGTACTTC. Translation gives CASSNMGGRDSYEQYF.

A few counts support this clonotype. This sequence joins TRBV29-1 and TRBJ2-1; no firm D call. With 7 bases removed from V and 2 bases from J, the gap between germline ends came to 9 bases. The CDR3 sequence is 12 residues long. Germline values: CDR1 SQVTM, CDR2 ANQGSEA. CDR3 DNA: TGCAGCGCCCACGGCACCTACAATGAGCAGTTCTTC. Its translation is CSAHGTYNEQFF.

This clonotype was seen a few times. The rearrangement links TRBV27 to TRBJ2-1, with D possibly being TRBD2 (5 bases). The CDR3 loop spans 15 amino acids. CDR1 and CDR2 from the germline V gene are MNHEY and SMNVEV (reference sequence). The V and J ends lost 1 base and 7 bases respectively, with 14 bases between them. CDR3 DNA sequence: TGTGCCAGCAGTTTATTATTACTAGGAGTTAATGAGCAGTTCTTC. Translating gives CASSLLLLGVNEQFF.

There are a few counts of this clonotype. The chain joins TRBV24-1 to TRBJ2-1, with D maybe TRBD1 (6 bases). Germline V lookup: CDR1 KGHDR, CDR2 SFDVKD. The CDR3 sequence is 14 residues long. The ends were cut back, 2 bases at V and 5 bases at J, with 9 bases in the middle. CDR3 sequence (DNA): TGTGCCACCAGTGATTCAAACAGGGACAATGAGCAGTTCTTC. It encodes CATSDSNRDNEQFF.

This rearrangement joins TRBV18 to TRBJ2-1; 12 bases fit TRBD2. V gave up 6 bases and J gave up 7 bases; unmatched junction bases: 7. CDR3 length equals 15 residues. Germline V lookup: CDR1 KGHSH, CDR2 LQKENI. CDR3 in amino acids: CASSPTSGSRNEQFF. The CDR3 region has the DNA TGTGCCAGCTCCCCGACTAGCGGGAGTCGGAATGAGCAGTTCTTC. Combining the CDR3 with reference TRBV18 and TRBJ2-1 gives the whole variable domain NAGVMQNPRHLVRRRGQEARLRCSPMKGHSHVYWYRQLPEEGLKFMVYLQKENIIDESGMPKERFSAEFPKEGPSILRIQQVVRGDSAAYFCASSPTSGSRNEQFFGPGTRLTVL.

This clonotype was seen ten or more times. This rearrangement joins TRBV11-2 to TRBJ2-5; 12 nucleotides match TRBD1. The CDR3 runs to 19 residues. Trimming removed 3 bases from V and 4 bases from J; junction bases left unmatched: 15. The germline CDR1 and CDR2 sequences are SGHAT and FQNNGV. The CDR3 spells CASSFNPVWDRGRGETQYF. In DNA form, the CDR3 reads TGTGCCAGCAGCTTTAATCCCGTCTGGGACAGGGGGCGAGGAGAGACCCAGTACTTC.

The table lists this clonotype with a few counts. The V call is TRBV28, the J call TRBJ2-7; perhaps TRBD1 as D (6 bases). The germline V gene encodes CDR1 MDHEN and CDR2 SYDVKM. The CDR3 runs 13 residues. V dropped 10 bases and J dropped 3 bases, with 16 bases sitting between them. CDR3 sequence reads: CATNRGRGYEQYF. The CDR3 DNA follows: TGTGCCACCAACCGGGGCAGGGGCTACGAGCAGTACTTC.

This clonotype was counted many times. V gene TRBV14 combines with J gene TRBJ2-2; D is ambiguous. This CDR3 region has 12 residues. Between the trimmed V and J ends, which lost 4 bases and 6 bases, there was a span of 6 bases. Germline CDR1 SGHDN, CDR2 FVKESK. CDR3 nucleotides: TGTGCCAGCAGCCCCTTCGCCGGGGAGCTGTTTTTT. Its translation is CASSPFAGELFF. Looking up the rest from reference TRBV14 and TRBJ2-2 gives the full variable domain: EAGVTQFPSHSVIEKGQTVTLRCDPISGHDNLYWYRRVMGKEIKFLLHFVKESKQDESGMPNNRFLAERTGGTYSTLKVQPAELEDSGVYFCASSPFAGELFFGEGSRLTVL.

The table lists this clonotype with a few counts. The rearrangement joins TRBV29-1 to TRBJ1-2; maybe TRBD1 (6 bases). The CDR3 totals 12 residues. V was cut by 3 bases and J by 7 bases, with 12 bases left in between. The germline CDR1 and CDR2 sequences are SQVTM and ANQGSEA. CDR3 coding DNA: TGCAGCGTTGAGCCGGGGGCAGCTGGCTACACCTTC. This encodes CSVEPGAAGYTF.